In this sample, the clone carrying this TCR beta chain is medium-sized. Antigen specificity is unknown. These data originate in a study of somatic mutations in cytotoxic T cells in rheumatoid arthritis. Study background: It was right after diagnosis, before any treatment, that patient blood (approximately 30 ml EDTA) was drawn. Study results and limitations: In rheumatoid arthritis patients, unlike healthy controls, CD8+ clonality rose with age.

Magnetic beads with positive selection isolated CD4+ and CD8+ fractions, whose purity was verified by flow cytometry. Clones were read by immunoSEQ multiplex PCR, and TCRdb kept only the in-frame ones, dropping some. Altogether 13,000 or so clones are present, 74% being singletons, with the ten largest covering around 28%. Germline CDR1 WNHNN, CDR2 SYGVQD (reference sequence). Trimming took 2 bases from V and 1 from J, leaving 8 bases between them. The CDR3 consists of 14 residues. This chain uses TRBV10-1 with TRBJ2-5; D not resolved. This receptor was identified in an adult with rheumatoid arthritis. The specimen sequenced was CD8+ T cells sorted from blood. Here the CDR3 reads CASSELAFQETQYF. Written as DNA, the CDR3 is TGCGCCAGCAGTGAGCTGGCTTTCCAAGAGACCCAGTACTTC.